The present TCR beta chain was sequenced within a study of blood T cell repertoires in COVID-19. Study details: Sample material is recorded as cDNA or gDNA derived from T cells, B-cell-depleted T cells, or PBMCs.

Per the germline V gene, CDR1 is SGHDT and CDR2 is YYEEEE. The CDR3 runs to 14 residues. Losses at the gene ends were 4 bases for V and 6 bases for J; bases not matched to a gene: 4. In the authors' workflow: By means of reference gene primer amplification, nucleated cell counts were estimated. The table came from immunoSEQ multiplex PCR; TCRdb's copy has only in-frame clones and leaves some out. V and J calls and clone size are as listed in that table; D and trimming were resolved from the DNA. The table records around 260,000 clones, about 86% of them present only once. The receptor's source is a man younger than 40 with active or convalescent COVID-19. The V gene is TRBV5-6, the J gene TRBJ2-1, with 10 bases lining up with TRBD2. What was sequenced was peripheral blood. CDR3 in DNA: TGTGCCAGCAGCAAGGGACTAGCGAGCAATGAGCAGTTCTTC. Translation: CASSKGLASNEQFF.